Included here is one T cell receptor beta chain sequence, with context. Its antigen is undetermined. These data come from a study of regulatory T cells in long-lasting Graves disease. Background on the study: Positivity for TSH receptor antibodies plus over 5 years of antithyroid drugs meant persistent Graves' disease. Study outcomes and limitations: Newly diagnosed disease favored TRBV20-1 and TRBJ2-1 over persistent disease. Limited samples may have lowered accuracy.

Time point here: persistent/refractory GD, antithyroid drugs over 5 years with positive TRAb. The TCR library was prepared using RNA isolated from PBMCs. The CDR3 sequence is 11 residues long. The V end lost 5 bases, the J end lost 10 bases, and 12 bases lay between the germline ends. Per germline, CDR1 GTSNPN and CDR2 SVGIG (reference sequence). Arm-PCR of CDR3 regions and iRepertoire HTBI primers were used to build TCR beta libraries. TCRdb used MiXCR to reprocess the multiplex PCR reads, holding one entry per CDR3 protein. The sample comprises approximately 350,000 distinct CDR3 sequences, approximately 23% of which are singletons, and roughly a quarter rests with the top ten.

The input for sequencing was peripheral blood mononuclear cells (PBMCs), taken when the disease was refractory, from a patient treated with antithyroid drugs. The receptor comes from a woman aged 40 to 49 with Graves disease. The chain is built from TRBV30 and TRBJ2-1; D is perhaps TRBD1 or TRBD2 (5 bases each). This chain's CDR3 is CAWGGAKEQFF. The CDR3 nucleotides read TGTGCCTGGGGGGGAGCGAAAGAGCAGTTCTTC.